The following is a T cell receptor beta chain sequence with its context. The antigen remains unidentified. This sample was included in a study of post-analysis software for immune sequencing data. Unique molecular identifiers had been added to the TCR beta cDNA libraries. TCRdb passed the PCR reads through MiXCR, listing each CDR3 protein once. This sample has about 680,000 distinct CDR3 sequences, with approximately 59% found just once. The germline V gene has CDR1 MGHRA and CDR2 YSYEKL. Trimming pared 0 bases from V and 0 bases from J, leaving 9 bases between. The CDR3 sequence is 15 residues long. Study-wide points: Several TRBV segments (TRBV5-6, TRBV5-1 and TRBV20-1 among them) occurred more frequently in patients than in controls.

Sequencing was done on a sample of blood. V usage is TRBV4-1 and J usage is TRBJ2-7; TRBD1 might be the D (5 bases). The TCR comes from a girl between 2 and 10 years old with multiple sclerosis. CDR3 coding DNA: TGCGCCAGCAGCCAAGATCAGGGCAGCTCCTACGAGCAGTACTTC. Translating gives CASSQDQGSSYEQYF.